A selection of T cell receptor beta chains follows, all from one sample in a study of blood T cells in healthy people across ages. A single record per CDR3 protein comes from TCRdb applying MiXCR to the 5' RACE reads. Of fewer than 800,000 distinct CDR3 sequences in the sample, roughly 21% were seen once. Input material: blood. All receptors come from a man in his 70s in good health. Both conserved end residues are part of each CDR3. The D gene is left open where the match is weak. Size is stated for part of the rows, as once, few or many counts, or as a class when the clone is expanded.

CDR3aa | CDR3nt | v_gene | abundance | len | d_gene | j_gene
CASSRQVNTEAFF | TGTGCCAGCAGCCGACAGGTGAACACTGAAGCTTTCTTT | TRBV7-2 | - | 13 | - | TRBJ1-1
CASSRRTGGEDTQYF | TGTGCCAGCAGCCGACGGACAGGGGGTGAAGATACGCAGTATTTT | TRBV7-3 | few | 15 | TRBD1 | TRBJ2-3
CASSLAGDSSEKLFF | TGCGCCAGCAGCTTGGCCGGAGATTCCAGTGAAAAACTGTTTTTT | TRBV5-1 | many | 15 | - | TRBJ1-4
CASSQGRSGYYEQYF | TGCGCCAGCAGCCAAGGAAGATCAGGATACTACGAGCAGTACTTC | TRBV4-3 | few | 15 | - | TRBJ2-7
CASSLSGLGGYEQYF | TGTGCCAGCAGCTTATCGGGACTAGGAGGGTACGAGCAGTACTTC | TRBV11-2 | few | 15 | TRBD2 | TRBJ2-7
CASSLGLETDTQYF | TGTGCCAGCAGTTTGGGACTAGAAACAGATACGCAGTATTTT | TRBV28 | - | 14 | TRBD2 | TRBJ2-3
CASGLVVDSSYEQYF | TGTGCTAGTGGTTTGGTAGTGGACAGCTCCTACGAGCAGTACTTC | TRBV12-5 | few | 15 | - | TRBJ2-7
CASSEWQAMDTQYF | TGTGCCAGCAGTGAGTGGCAGGCCATGGATACGCAGTATTTT | TRBV6-1 | - | 14 | - | TRBJ2-3
CASSPRPGTGLTDTQCF | TGTGCCAGCAGTCCACGACCAGGGACAGGGTTGACAGATACGCAGTGTTTT | TRBV28 | few | 17 | TRBD1 | TRBJ2-3
CASSKPGHGETQYF | TGTGCCAGCAGCAAGCCGGGACATGGAGAGACCCAGTACTTC | TRBV7-2 | - | 14 | - | TRBJ2-5
CSASDGTGGNQPQHF | TGCAGTGCTAGCGACGGAACAGGGGGCAATCAGCCCCAGCATTTT | TRBV20-1 | - | 15 | TRBD1 | TRBJ1-5
CASSMTGTAYQETQYF | TGTGCCAGCAGCATGACCGGGACGGCGTACCAAGAGACCCAGTACTTC | TRBV28 | - | 16 | - | TRBJ2-5
CASTSGALPTDTQYF | TGTGCCAGCACGAGCGGCGCCCTTCCCACAGATACGCAGTATTTT | TRBV12-3/TRBV12-4 | - | 15 | - | TRBJ2-3
CSARGLEGGETQYF | TGCAGTGCTAGAGGTTTGGAGGGAGGAGAGACCCAGTACTTC | TRBV20-1 | few | 14 | - | TRBJ2-5
CASSREGGGSTGELFF | TGTGCCAGCAGCAGAGAGGGGGGGGGTAGCACCGGGGAGCTGTTTTTT | TRBV9 | - | 16 | - | TRBJ2-2
CASSLVAALTGELFF | TGCGCCAGCAGCTTGGTAGCGGCACTCACCGGGGAGCTGTTTTTT | TRBV5-1 | many | 15 | - | TRBJ2-2
CASSPGADFSYNEQFF | TGCGCCAGCAGCCCGGGAGCGGATTTCTCCTACAATGAGCAGTTCTTC | TRBV5-1 | - | 16 | - | TRBJ2-1
CASSQDPSEASGETQYF | TGCGCCAGCAGCCAAGATCCTAGCGAGGCTTCGGGAGAGACCCAGTACTTC | TRBV4-3 | few | 17 | - | TRBJ2-5
CASRAGTQETQYF | TGTGCCAGCAGAGCAGGGACACAAGAGACCCAGTACTTC | TRBV25-1 | few | 13 | - | TRBJ2-5
CASSSTGGFNGYTF | TGTGCCAGCAGCTCGACAGGGGGCTTTAATGGCTACACCTTC | TRBV7-2 | few | 14 | TRBD1 | TRBJ1-2
CSARQGGQPQHF | TGCAGTGCTAGACAGGGGGGTCAGCCCCAGCATTTT | TRBV20-1 | many | 12 | TRBD1 | TRBJ1-5
CASSHGTGYEKLFF | TGTGCCAGCAGCCACGGGACGGGTTATGAAAAACTGTTTTTT | TRBV7-9 | few | 14 | - | TRBJ1-4
CASSLPGTGYAEAFF | TGCGCCAGCAGCCTTCCCGGGACAGGGTACGCTGAAGCTTTCTTT | TRBV4-1 | few | 15 | TRBD1 | TRBJ1-1
CASTQGRDLAKNIQYF | TGTGCCAGCACCCAAGGACGGGACCTAGCCAAAAACATTCAGTACTTC | TRBV6-2/TRBV6-3 | few | 16 | - | TRBJ2-4
CASSVDPSGSYNEQFF | TGTGCCAGCAGCGTAGATCCCTCGGGCTCCTACAATGAGCAGTTCTTC | TRBV9 | few | 16 | - | TRBJ2-1
CSAPEATSGNNEQFF | TGCAGTGCTCCCGAGGCGACTAGCGGAAACAATGAGCAGTTCTTC | TRBV20-1 | many | 15 | TRBD2 | TRBJ2-1
CASSLRGTGYERLFF | TGTGCCAGCAGCTTGCGCGGGACAGGGTATGAAAGACTGTTTTTT | TRBV5-6 | - | 15 | TRBD1 | TRBJ1-4
CASSDRTGAYEQYF | TGTGCCAGCAGTGATCGGACAGGGGCCTACGAGCAGTACTTC | TRBV25-1 | - | 14 | TRBD1 | TRBJ2-7
CASSQGGRGLAYEQYF | TGTGCCAGCAGCCAAGGGGGGCGGGGGCTGGCCTACGAGCAGTACTTC | TRBV3-1 | - | 16 | - | TRBJ2-7
CATLRQGFFNEKLSF | TGTGCCACCCTGAGGCAGGGGTTTTTTAATGAAAAACTGTCTTTT | TRBV12-3/TRBV12-4 | once | 15 | - | TRBJ1-4
CASRGLVASGELFF | TGTGCCAGCAGGGGACTAGTGGCCTCCGGGGAGCTGTTTTTT | TRBV12-3/TRBV12-4 | - | 14 | TRBD2 | TRBJ2-2
CASSLGGTLNQPQHF | TGTGCCAGCAGTTTAGGTGGGACGCTTAATCAGCCCCAGCATTTT | TRBV12-3/TRBV12-4 | - | 15 | - | TRBJ1-5
CASSEFRKETQYF | TGTGCCAGCAGTGAATTCAGGAAAGAGACCCAGTACTTC | TRBV25-1 | few | 13 | - | TRBJ2-5
CASSLYSSYEQYF | TGTGCCAGCAGTTTATACAGCTCCTACGAGCAGTACTTC | TRBV28 | - | 13 | - | TRBJ2-7
CASSERLGSYEQYF | TGTGCCAGCAGCGAAAGATTGGGGTCCTACGAGCAGTACTTC | TRBV7-6 | - | 14 | - | TRBJ2-7
CASSLAASGNTGELFF | TGTGCCAGCAGCTTAGCGGCTAGCGGGAACACCGGGGAGCTGTTTTTT | TRBV7-6 | few | 16 | TRBD2 | TRBJ2-2
CASSFTGTSREGTQYF | TGTGCCAGCAGCTTTACCGGGACTAGCCGCGAGGGGACCCAGTACTTC | TRBV7-2 | - | 16 | TRBD2 | TRBJ2-5
CATSDTSGSPNEQFF | TGTGCCACCAGTGATACTAGCGGGAGTCCGAATGAGCAGTTCTTC | TRBV24-1 | few | 15 | TRBD2 | TRBJ2-1
CASSLDGGSEQFF | TGTGCTAGCAGCTTAGACGGTGGAAGTGAGCAGTTCTTC | TRBV7-7 | few | 13 | - | TRBJ2-1
CSARSGLTMRDTQYF | TGCAGTGCTAGATCAGGACTGACGATGAGGGATACGCAGTATTTT | TRBV20-1 | few | 15 | - | TRBJ2-3
CASSPQTQGRSSPLHF | TGTGCCAGCAGTCCCCAGACACAGGGGCGTAGTTCACCCCTCCACTTT | TRBV27 | - | 16 | TRBD1 | TRBJ1-6
CASSLTSGWATNEKLFF | TGTGCCAGCAGCTTGACGTCAGGGTGGGCTACTAATGAAAAACTGTTTTTT | TRBV7-2 | - | 17 | - | TRBJ1-4
CASSSHGRETYNEQFF | TGTGCCAGCAGTTCACACGGGCGGGAGACCTACAATGAGCAGTTCTTC | TRBV28 | many | 16 | TRBD2 | TRBJ2-1
CASSPQTGVSNSPLHF | TGTGCCAGCAGTCCCCAGACAGGGGTTAGCAATTCACCCCTCCACTTT | TRBV12-3/TRBV12-4 | - | 16 | TRBD1 | TRBJ1-6
CASSLILAGGTHNEQFF | TGCGCCAGCAGCTTGATCCTAGCGGGAGGGACTCACAATGAGCAGTTCTTC | TRBV5-1 | - | 17 | TRBD2 | TRBJ2-1
CASSKVAQSTDTQYF | TGTGCCAGCAGCAAAGTTGCACAATCCACAGATACGCAGTATTTT | TRBV21-1 | - | 15 | - | TRBJ2-3
CASSVGTLGETQYF | TGTGCCAGCAGCGTGGGTACCTTAGGGGAGACCCAGTACTTC | TRBV5-5 | few | 14 | - | TRBJ2-5
CASSRPSGKSGANVLTF | TGTGCCAGCAGTAGGCCTAGCGGGAAGTCTGGGGCCAACGTCCTGACTTTC | TRBV6-5 | few | 17 | TRBD2 | TRBJ2-6
CASSLGSNGELFF | TGCGCCAGCAGCTTGGGTAGCAACGGGGAGCTGTTTTTT | TRBV5-1 | - | 13 | - | TRBJ2-2
CASSALETRRETQYF | TGTGCCAGCAGTGCGTTGGAGACAAGGAGAGAGACCCAGTACTTC | TRBV6-2/TRBV6-3 | - | 15 | - | TRBJ2-5
CASSLLQGYIHEQFF | TGTGCCAGCAGCTTACTACAGGGGTATATCCATGAGCAGTTCTTC | TRBV7-9 | - | 15 | TRBD1 | TRBJ2-1
CASRPDGRSYNEQFF | TGTGCCAGCAGGCCAGACGGCCGCTCCTACAATGAGCAGTTCTTC | TRBV28 | many | 15 | - | TRBJ2-1
CASSQDSDPGSYNEQFF | TGCGCCAGCAGCCAAGATTCTGACCCCGGCTCCTACAATGAGCAGTTCTTC | TRBV4-3 | - | 17 | - | TRBJ2-1
CASSRDKGQFF | TGTGCCAGCAGCCGAGACAAGGGGCAGTTCTTC | TRBV5-5 | few | 11 | - | TRBJ2-1
CASSPPADQETQYF | TGTGCCAGCTCACCACCGGCTGACCAAGAGACCCAGTACTTC | TRBV18 | - | 14 | - | TRBJ2-5